This entry lists 16 T cell receptor beta chains sequenced from one sample in a study of cytomegalovirus exposure and HLA in healthy donors. PCR involved 60 Vbeta and 13 Jbeta primers. TCRdb keeps only in-frame clones here, not all; method: immunoSEQ multiplex PCR. The table lists 170,000 or so clones, 70% to 90% of them singletons. Sequenced input: PBMCs. The receptors stem from a woman between 18 and 29 years old in good health and CMV-seronegative.

The V gene is TRBV6-5, the J gene TRBJ1-4; 8 nucleotides line up with TRBD1. The CDR3 contains 15 residues. Germline-derived CDR1 and CDR2 are MNHEY and SVGAGI. V gave up 5 bases and J gave up 2 bases; unmatched junction bases: 4. CDR3 loop: CASSPNRGTNEKLFF. CDR3 DNA: TGTGCCAGCAGTCCGAACAGGGGGACTAATGAAAAACTGTTTTTT.

V and J are TRBV6-5 and TRBJ2-7; TRBD1 aligns across 7 bases. Trimming cost V 5 bases and J 6 bases; bases outside gene matches: 13. The germline CDR1 and CDR2 sequences are MNHEY and SVGAGI. The CDR3 sequence is 15 residues long. The CDR3 DNA sequence: TGTGCCAGCAGTAACCACCCGGGACAGCCTGTCGAGCAGTACTTC. Translation: CASSNHPGQPVEQYF.

This clone was counted between two and nine times. J is TRBJ2-7 and V is TRBV6-5, with TRBD2 identical over 8 bases. Germline loops: CDR1 MNHEY, CDR2 SVGAGI. V was pared by 1 base and J by 2 bases, with 7 bases of the junction left unmatched. The CDR3 consists of 16 residues. The CDR3 spells CASSYLPAGVTYEQYF. Written as DNA, the CDR3 is TGTGCCAGCAGTTACTTACCAGCGGGGGTGACCTACGAGCAGTACTTC.

This clone appeared a single time. The V gene is TRBV19, the J gene TRBJ1-5; D might be TRBD1 (5 bases). Trimming removed 3 bases from V and 0 bases from J, with 9 bases in between. CDR3 length: 15 amino acids. Germline V gene data show CDR1 as LNHDA and CDR2 as SQIVND (reference sequence). Here the CDR3 DNA reads TGTGCCAGTAGTATCACAGGCTATAGCAATCAGCCCCAGCATTTT. Its protein is CASSITGYSNQPQHF.

This chain links TRBV6-5 with TRBJ1-2; D unresolved. V shed 0 bases and J shed 5 bases, with 13 bases lying between them. The CDR3 has 15 residues. Germline values: CDR1 MNHEY, CDR2 SVGAGI. This CDR3 reads CASSYSLVAGYGYTF. The CDR3, as DNA: TGTGCCAGCAGTTACTCTCTTGTCGCGGGGTATGGCTACACCTTC.

This clone was counted once. The chain is built from TRBV5-5 and TRBJ2-7; D not certain. CDR3 size: 11 residues. V lost 4 bases to trimming and J lost 4 bases, with 6 bases between them. The germline CDR1 and CDR2 sequences are SGHKS and YYEKEE (reference sequence). The CDR3 loop is CASSTGYEQYF. CDR3 DNA: TGTGCCAGCAGCACGGGTTACGAGCAGTACTTC.

This chain joins TRBV7-9 and TRBJ1-2, with unresolved D. The germline V and J ends were trimmed by 1 base and 2 bases, with 8 bases remaining between them. CDR1 and CDR2 from the germline V gene are SEHNR and FQNEAQ (reference sequence). CDR3 size: 14 residues. The CDR3 spells CASSLGLSNYGYTF. In DNA form, the CDR3 reads TGTGCCAGCAGCTTAGGACTGAGCAACTATGGCTACACCTTC.

The chain combines TRBV14 with TRBJ1-1; 7 bases agree with TRBD1. V lost 4 bases, J lost 1 base, and 6 bases stayed unmatched. There are 15 residues in the CDR3. Germline CDR1 is SGHDN and CDR2 is FVKESK. Here the CDR3 reads CASSPTGSANTEAFF. The DNA for the CDR3 is TGTGCCAGCAGCCCGACAGGGTCGGCGAACACTGAAGCTTTCTTT.

This chain links TRBV2 with TRBJ2-5; D is perhaps TRBD2 (7 bases). Trimming left V 3 bases short and J 5 bases short, with 19 bases between. Germline V gene data show CDR1 as SNHLY and CDR2 as FYNNEI. This CDR3 region has 16 residues. In DNA, the CDR3 is TGTGCCAGCAGTGAGGGGGCTAGCGGAAAAATGGAGACCCAGTACTTC. Translation gives CASSEGASGKMETQYF.

Of note for this clone: Other DNA sequences in this sample translate to the same CDR3. The chain joins TRBV5-4 to TRBJ1-1; TRBD1 matches 7 bases. The CDR3 consists of 15 residues. Trimming at V came to 0 bases and at J to 1 base, leaving 3 bases not matched to a gene. Germline V CDR1 and CDR2: SGHNT, YYREEE (reference sequence). In nucleotides, the CDR3 is TGTGCCAGCAGCTTGGTTGCAGGGGGGAACACTGAAGCTTTCTTT. This sequence encodes CASSLVAGGNTEAFF.

The DNA for the CDR3 is TGTGCCAGTAGCCAGACAGGGGGAAATGAAAAACTGTTTTTT. Its protein is CASSQTGGNEKLFF. The chain employs TRBV19 and TRBJ1-4; 9 nucleotides agree with TRBD1. The CDR3 sequence is 14 residues long. With V trimmed by 6 bases and J by 5 bases, 4 bases remained unmatched. Germline-derived CDR1 and CDR2 are LNHDA and SQIVND (reference sequence).

The chain uses TRBV5-1 and TRBJ1-4; 7 nucleotides agree with TRBD1. This CDR3 is 14 amino acids long. Germline values: CDR1 SGHRS, CDR2 YFSETQ. J lost 11 bases, V lost 0 bases, and 7 bases had no gene match. CDR3: CASSLAGTEEKLFF. The CDR3 bases are TGCGCCAGCAGCTTGGCCGGGACAGAGGAGAAACTGTTTTTT.

The gene calls are TRBV30 and TRBJ2-3; 7 nucleotides agree with TRBD1. Trimming cost V 7 bases and J 4 bases; bases outside gene matches: 8. Germline loops: CDR1 GTSNPN, CDR2 SVGIG (reference sequence). The CDR3 spans 13 residues. CDR3 sequence reads: CAYTGDSADTQYF. DNA for the CDR3: TGTGCCTATACAGGGGATAGTGCAGATACGCAGTATTTT. Using reference TRBV30 and TRBJ2-3 for the parts outside the CDR3, the full variable domain is SQTIHQWPATLVQPVGSPLSLECTVEGTSNPNLYWYRQAAGRGLQLLFYSVGIGQISSEVPQNLSASRPQDRQFILSSKKLLLSDSGFYLCAYTGDSADTQYFGPGTRLTVL.

The chain uses TRBV13 and TRBJ2-5; 7 bases line up with TRBD2. The junction had 5 bases not matched to a gene; V was cut back by 6 bases and J by 1 base. The length of the CDR3 is 14 residues. The germline V gene has CDR1 PRHDT and CDR2 FYEKMQ (reference sequence). CDR3 protein: CASRERGPQETQYF. CDR3 sequence (DNA): TGTGCCAGCAGGGAGCGGGGTCCCCAAGAGACCCAGTACTTC. Based on the CDR3 plus reference TRBV13 and TRBJ2-5, the full variable domain is AAGVIQSPRHLIKEKRETATLKCYPIPRHDTVYWYQQGPGQDPQFLISFYEKMQSDKGSIPDRFSAQQFSDYHSELNMSSLELGDSALYFCASRERGPQETQYFGPGTRLLVL.

This chain uses TRBV21-1 with TRBJ1-5; the table calls TRBD1, which could not be checked here. TRBV21-1 is tagged as a pseudogene. CDR3 length equals 13 residues. CDR3 in DNA: TGTGTTTACGGGACAGAAAATAATCAGCCCCAGCATTTT. It codes for CVYGTENNQPQHF.

V is TRBV6-5 and J is TRBJ2-7; 8 bases are a match to TRBD1. This CDR3 comprises 12 residues. V lost 5 bases and J lost 4; bases outside the gene matches: 1. In germline, CDR1 is MNHEY, CDR2 SVGAGI. The CDR3, as DNA: TGTGCCAGCAGTCGACAGGGGTACGAGCAGTACTTC. Protein sequence: CASSRQGYEQYF.